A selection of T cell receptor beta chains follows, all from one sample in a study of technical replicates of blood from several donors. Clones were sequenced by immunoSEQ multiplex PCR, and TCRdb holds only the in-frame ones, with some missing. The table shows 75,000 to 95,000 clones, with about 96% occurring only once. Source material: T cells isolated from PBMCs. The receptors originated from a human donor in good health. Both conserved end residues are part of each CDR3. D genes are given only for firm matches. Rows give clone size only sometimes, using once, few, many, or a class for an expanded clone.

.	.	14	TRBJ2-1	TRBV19	TGTGCCAGTAGTATAGGCGGCAGTGCCAATGAGCAGTTCTTC	CASSIGGSANEQFF
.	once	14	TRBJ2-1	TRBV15	TGTGCCACCAGCAGAGATGGGGGGTCCTATGAGCAGTTCTTC	CATSRDGGSYEQFF
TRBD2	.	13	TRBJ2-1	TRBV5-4	TGTGCCAGCAGGTTAGCGGGAATGTATGAGCAGTTCTTC	CASRLAGMYEQFF
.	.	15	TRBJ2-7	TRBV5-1	TGCGCCAGCAGCTTGGAGCTAGCCGAACTGGACGGGCAGTACTTC	CASSLELAELDGQYF
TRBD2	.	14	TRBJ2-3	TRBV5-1	TGCGCCAGCAGGCGGGAGGGTGGCACAGATACGCAGTATTTT	CASRREGGTDTQYF
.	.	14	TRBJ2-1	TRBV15	TGTGCCACCAGCAGAGGTCTAGCACTCATTGAGCAGTTCTTC	CATSRGLALIEQFF
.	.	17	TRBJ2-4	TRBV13	TGTGCCAGCAGCTTAGATCGCACTCCCCGGGCCAAAAACATTCAGTACTTC	CASSLDRTPRAKNIQYF
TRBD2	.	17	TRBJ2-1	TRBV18	TGTGCCAGCTCACAGAATAGCGGGCCTAGCTCCTACAATGAGCAGTTCTTC	CASSQNSGPSSYNEQFF
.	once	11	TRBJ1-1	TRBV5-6	TGTGCCAGCAGCACAGGCACGGAAGCTTTCTTT	CASSTGTEAFF
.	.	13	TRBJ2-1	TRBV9	TGTGCCAGCAGCCCACGGACTCACAATGAGCAGTTCTTC	CASSPRTHNEQFF
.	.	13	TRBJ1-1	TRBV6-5	TGTGCCAGCAGAGGACACAAGAACACTGAAGCTTTCTTT	CASRGHKNTEAFF
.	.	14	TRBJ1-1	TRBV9	TGTGCCAGCAGCCCTTATGGGGGGTACACTGAAGCTTTCTTT	CASSPYGGYTEAFF
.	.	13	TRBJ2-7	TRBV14	TGTGCCAGCAGCCCCGGGACTCCTTACGAGCAGTACTTC	CASSPGTPYEQYF
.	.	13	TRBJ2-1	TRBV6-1	TGTGCCAGTTTTCTAGGGGGCTACAATGAGCAGTTCTTC	CASFLGGYNEQFF
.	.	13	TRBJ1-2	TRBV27	TGTGCCAGCAGTCTATCCCGGGGGGGAGGCTACACCTTC	CASSLSRGGGYTF
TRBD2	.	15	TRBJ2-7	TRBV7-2	TGTGCCAGCAGCATCACTAGCGGGAGCAGGTACGAGCAGTACTTC	CASSITSGSRYEQYF
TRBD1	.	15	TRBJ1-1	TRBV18	TGTGCCAGCTCCACAGGACAGGGAGATAAAACTGAAGCTTTCTTT	CASSTGQGDKTEAFF
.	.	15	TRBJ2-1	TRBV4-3	TGCGCCAGCAGCCAAGTGCAGGCCTCCTACAATGAGCAGTTCTTC	CASSQVQASYNEQFF
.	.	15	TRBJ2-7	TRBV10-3	TGTGCCATCAGTGAGACTTTAGACAAAACCTACGAGCAGTACTTC	CAISETLDKTYEQYF
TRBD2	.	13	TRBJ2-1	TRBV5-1	TGCGCCAGCAGCTTAAGCGGGGACAATGAGCAGTTCTTC	CASSLSGDNEQFF
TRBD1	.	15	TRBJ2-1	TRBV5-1	TGCGCCAGCAGCTTAGAGACAGGGGGTGAGAATGAGCAGTTCTTC	CASSLETGGENEQFF
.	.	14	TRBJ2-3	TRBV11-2	TGTGCCAGCAGCTTAGACGGGAGCACAGATACGCAGTATTTT	CASSLDGSTDTQYF
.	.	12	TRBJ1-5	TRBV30	TGTGCCTGGAGTCCCAGAAATCAGCCCCAGCATTTT	CAWSPRNQPQHF
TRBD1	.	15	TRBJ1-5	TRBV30	TGTGCCTGGAGTGAACAGGGGGGGGTCACTCAGCCCCAGCATTTT	CAWSEQGGVTQPQHF
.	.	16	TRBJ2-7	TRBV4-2	TGTGCCAGCAGCAGTTTCCGCTTAGGGAGCGATTACGAGCAGTACTTC	CASSSFRLGSDYEQYF
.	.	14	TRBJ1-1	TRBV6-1	TGTGCCAGCAGCTTGCTCCAGGTGAACACTGAAGCTTTCTTT	CASSLLQVNTEAFF
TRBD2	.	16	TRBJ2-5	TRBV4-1	TGCGCCAGCAGCCAAGTTACTAGCGGGATTGGAGAGACCCAGTACTTC	CASSQVTSGIGETQYF
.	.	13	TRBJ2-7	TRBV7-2	TGTGCCAGCAGCTTACGGGGTTCCTACGAGCAGTACTTC	CASSLRGSYEQYF
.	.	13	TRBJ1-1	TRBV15	TGTGCCACCAGCAGTAATATGAACACTGAAGCTTTCTTT	CATSSNMNTEAFF
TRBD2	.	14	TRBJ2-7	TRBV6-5	TGTGCCAGCAGTCCCCAAACTAGCGGCTACGAGCAGTACTTC	CASSPQTSGYEQYF
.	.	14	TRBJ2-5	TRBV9	TGTGCCAGCAGCCCCCCCGGGAGCTGGGAGACCCAGTACTTC	CASSPPGSWETQYF
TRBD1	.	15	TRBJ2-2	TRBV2	TGTGCCAGCAGAAGACAGGGGGGGAACACCGGGGAGCTGTTTTTT	CASRRQGGNTGELFF
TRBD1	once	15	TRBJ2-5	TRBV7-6	TGTGCCAGCAGCTTACTAGAGGGGGCCCAAGAGACCCAGTACTTC	CASSLLEGAQETQYF
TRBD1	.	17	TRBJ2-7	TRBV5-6	TGTGCCAGCAGCTTGGGGGGGGGACAGGGGGCCAGCTACGAGCAGTACTTC	CASSLGGGQGASYEQYF
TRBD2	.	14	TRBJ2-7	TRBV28	TGTGCCAGCAGTCCTCTAGCGGGACGATACGAGCAGTACTTC	CASSPLAGRYEQYF
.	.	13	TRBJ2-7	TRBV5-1	TGCGCCAGCAGCCCACGTCCAAGCAACGAGCAGTACTTC	CASSPRPSNEQYF
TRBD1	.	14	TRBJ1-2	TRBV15	TGTGCCACCAGCAGAGACAGGGGGCTAAGAGGCTACACCTTC	CATSRDRGLRGYTF
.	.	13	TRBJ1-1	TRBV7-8	TGTGCCAGCAGCCCAGGGGTTTGGGCTGAAGCTTTCTTT	CASSPGVWAEAFF
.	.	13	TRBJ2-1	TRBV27	TGTGCCAGCAGTTTTGACAGCAACAATGAGCAGTTCTTC	CASSFDSNNEQFF
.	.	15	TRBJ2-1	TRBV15	TGTGCCACCAAGGCGGATAGGAGCTCCTACAATGAGCAGTTCTTC	CATKADRSSYNEQFF
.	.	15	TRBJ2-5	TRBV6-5	TGTGCCAGCAGTTCCCCCGACAGAATACAAGAGACCCAGTACTTC	CASSSPDRIQETQYF
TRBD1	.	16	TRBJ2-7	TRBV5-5	TGTGCCAGCAGCTTGCTCCGGGACAGGGTTTTCTACGAGCAGTACTTC	CASSLLRDRVFYEQYF
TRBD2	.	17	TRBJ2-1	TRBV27	TGTGCCAGCAGTCAAAGGACTAGCGGGAGCTACTACAATGAGCAGTTCTTC	CASSQRTSGSYYNEQFF
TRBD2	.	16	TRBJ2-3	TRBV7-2	TGTGCCAGCAGCAAGGGACTAGCGGGACCCACAGATACGCAGTATTTT	CASSKGLAGPTDTQYF
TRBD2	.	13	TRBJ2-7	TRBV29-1	TGCAGCGTTGCGCGCGGGGGGGCCTACGAGCAGTACTTC	CSVARGGAYEQYF
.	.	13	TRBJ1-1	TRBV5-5	TGTGCCATCCGGACAGCGATGAACACTGAAGCTTTCTTT	CAIRTAMNTEAFF
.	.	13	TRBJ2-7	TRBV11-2	TGTGCCACCATAAATCGGAGTTCCTACGAGCAGTACTTC	CATINRSSYEQYF
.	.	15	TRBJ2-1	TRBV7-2	TGTGCCAGCAGCTTAGCGCTTAGCTGGGTTAATGAGCAGTTCTTC	CASSLALSWVNEQFF
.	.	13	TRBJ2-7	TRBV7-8	TGTGCCAGCAGCCCCACTAGTCCTTACGAGCAGTACTTC	CASSPTSPYEQYF
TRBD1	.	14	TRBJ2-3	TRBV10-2	TGCGCCAGCAAAAGACAGGGGGCCGTAGATACGCAGTATTTT	CASKRQGAVDTQYF
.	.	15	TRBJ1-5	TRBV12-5	TGTGCTAGTGGTTTGGTAAGGGCAGGGAATCAGCCCCAGCATTTT	CASGLVRAGNQPQHF
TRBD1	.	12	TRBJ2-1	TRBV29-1	TGCAGCCTGGGACAGGGGAGCAATGAGCAGTTCTTC	CSLGQGSNEQFF
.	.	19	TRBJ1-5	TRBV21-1	TGTGCCAGCAGCAAGCTCCTTCTCAGGGGACAGCGTGGCTATCAGCCCCAGCATTTT	CASSKLLLRGQRGYQPQHF
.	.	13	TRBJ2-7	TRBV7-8	TGTGCCAGCAGCCTGGCGGGGATCGTCGAGCAGTACTTC	CASSLAGIVEQYF
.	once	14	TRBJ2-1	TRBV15	TGTGCCACCAGCACCCGAGGCCCCTACAATGAGCAGTTCTTC	CATSTRGPYNEQFF
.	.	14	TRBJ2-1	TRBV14	TGTGCCAGCAGCCTAAGGGGACTGCCTAATGAGCAGTTCTTC	CASSLRGLPNEQFF
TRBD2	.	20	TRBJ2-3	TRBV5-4	TGTGCCAGCAGCTTGGAGTTAGGGACTAGCGGGTTTCCTAGCACAGATACGCAGTATTTT	CASSLELGTSGFPSTDTQYF
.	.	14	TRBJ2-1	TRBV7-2	TGTGCCAGCAGCCCCCCGAGCTCCTACAATGAGCAGTTCTTC	CASSPPSSYNEQFF
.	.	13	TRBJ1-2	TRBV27	TGTGCCAGCAGTTTGACGGGAGACTATGGCTACACCTTC	CASSLTGDYGYTF